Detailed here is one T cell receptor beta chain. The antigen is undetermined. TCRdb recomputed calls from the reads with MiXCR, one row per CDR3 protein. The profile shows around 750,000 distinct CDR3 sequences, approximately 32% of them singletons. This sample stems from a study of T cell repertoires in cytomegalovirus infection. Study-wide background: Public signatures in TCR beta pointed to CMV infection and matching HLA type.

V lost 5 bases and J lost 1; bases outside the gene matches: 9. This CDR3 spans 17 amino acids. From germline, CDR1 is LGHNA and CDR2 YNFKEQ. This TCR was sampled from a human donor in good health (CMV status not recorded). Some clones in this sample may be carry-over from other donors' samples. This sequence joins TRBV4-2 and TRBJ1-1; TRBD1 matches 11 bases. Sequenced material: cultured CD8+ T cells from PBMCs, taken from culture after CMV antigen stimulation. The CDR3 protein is CASSGRDRGLENTEAFF. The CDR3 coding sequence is TGTGCCAGCAGCGGCCGGGACAGGGGGTTAGAGAACACTGAAGCTTTCTTT.